Each of the 18 T cell receptor beta chains below was sequenced from the same sample in a study of blood T cell repertoires in COVID-19. Clones were sequenced by immunoSEQ multiplex PCR, and TCRdb holds only the in-frame ones, with some missing. Of 250,000 to 300,000 clones listed, 75% to 90% were seen once; the top ten hold 10% to 15%. Sequencing used peripheral blood. These receptors all come from a woman aged 70-85 years with COVID-19, enrolled during active disease.

The V gene is TRBV10-2, the J gene TRBJ2-1, with 10 bases identical to TRBD2. J was trimmed by 0 bases and V by 3 bases; bases with no gene match: 5. Germline lookup yields CDR1 WSHSY and CDR2 SAAADI. This CDR3 contains 17 residues. As DNA, the CDR3 is TGCGCCAGCAGTGATGCTAGCGGGGGCCCCTCCTACAATGAGCAGTTCTTC. Amino acid sequence: CASSDASGGPSYNEQFF.

The J gene is TRBJ2-3, the V gene TRBV24-1; D is perhaps TRBD2 (6 bases). This CDR3 is built from 15 residues. Trimming took 5 bases from V and 1 from J, leaving 12 bases between them. The germline CDR1 and CDR2 sequences are KGHDR and SFDVKD. The CDR3, as DNA: TGTGCCACCAGTGTTAGGGAGGTCGGCACAGATACGCAGTATTTT. It encodes CATSVREVGTDTQYF.

The chain carries TRBV28 and TRBJ1-6; D is undetermined. This CDR3 comprises 18 residues. Germline CDR1 reads MDHEN; CDR2 reads SYDVKM. Trimming took off 0 bases at V and 0 bases at J, with 12 bases between the two ends. The CDR3 DNA is TGTGCCAGCAGTTTATGGACCGCGGCCAGCTCCTATAATTCACCCCTCCACTTT. Amino acid sequence: CASSLWTAASSYNSPLHF.

J is TRBJ2-1 and V is TRBV5-1; 10 bases are a match to TRBD2. In germline, CDR1 is SGHRS, CDR2 YFSETQ. The V segment lost 5 bases and the J segment 1 base; nucleotides outside the gene matches: 6. This CDR3 has 16 residues. CDR3 region: CASSHTSGVSYNEQFF. In DNA form, the CDR3 reads TGCGCCAGCAGTCATACTAGCGGGGTATCCTACAATGAGCAGTTCTTC.

The V gene is TRBV27, the J gene TRBJ2-1; D may be TRBD2 (6 bases). Trimming left V 6 bases short and J 6 bases short, with 12 bases between. Germline-derived CDR1 and CDR2 are MNHEY and SMNVEV (reference sequence). The CDR3 covers 13 residues. For the CDR3, the DNA is TGTGCCAGCAGCCCCGGGACTTCCAATGAGCAGTTCTTC. Amino acid sequence: CASSPGTSNEQFF.

The V and J genes are TRBV10-3 and TRBJ2-7; D might be TRBD1 (6 bases). Trimming cost V 3 bases and J 5 bases, with 14 bases left between them. CDR1 ENHRY and CDR2 SYGVKD come from the germline V gene. CDR3 length: 14 amino acids. The CDR3 nucleotides read TGTGCCATCAGTGAACAGGGAGATTCAAACGAGCAGTACTTC. Amino acid sequence: CAISEQGDSNEQYF.

This chain uses TRBV6-4 with TRBJ2-2, with D possibly matching TRBD2 (6 bases). Germline V lookup: CDR1 MRHNA, CDR2 SNTAGT. The V end lost 5 bases, the J end lost 6 bases, and 13 bases lay between the germline ends. This CDR3 contains 14 residues. The CDR3 sequence is CASSSLAFAGELFF. Written as DNA, the CDR3 is TGTGCCAGCAGTAGTCTAGCGTTCGCCGGGGAGCTGTTTTTT.

The genes are TRBV27 and TRBJ1-1; D is undetermined. Trimming cost V 5 bases and J 1 base, with 14 bases left between them. CDR1 is MNHEY, CDR2 SMNVEV, per germline (reference sequence). The CDR3 sequence is 15 residues long. In DNA, the CDR3 is TGTGCCAGCAGTGTACACCTAGGAGGGAACACTGAAGCTTTCTTT. Its protein product is CASSVHLGGNTEAFF.

As for this clone: Other DNA sequences in this sample translate to the same CDR3. The chain links TRBV7-2 to TRBJ1-5, with D maybe TRBD1 (6 bases). The CDR3 spans 15 residues. Trimming took 5 bases from V and 4 from J, leaving 15 bases between them. Germline lookup yields CDR1 SGHTA and CDR2 FQGNSA. CDR3 sequence (DNA): TGTGCCAGCAGCCCTCGAACAGGGTCGAATCAGCCCCAGCATTTT. Amino acid sequence: CASSPRTGSNQPQHF.

The chain combines TRBV18 with TRBJ1-6; D is undetermined. Germline CDR1 is KGHSH and CDR2 is LQKENI. The CDR3 is made up of 15 amino acids. Deletions cut 0 bases from V and 9 bases from J, with 12 bases between. Here the CDR3 DNA reads TGTGCCAGCTCACCACCGAGTCCAACTGGTTCACCCCTCCACTTT. Translated, it gives CASSPPSPTGSPLHF.

The J gene is TRBJ1-5, the V gene TRBV19, with D perhaps TRBD1 (6 bases). From germline, CDR1 is LNHDA and CDR2 SQIVND (reference sequence). This CDR3 comprises 13 residues. With 6 bases removed from V and 6 bases from J, the gap between germline ends came to 12 bases. CDR3 bases: TGTGCCAGTAGGGCAGGGGTAGGTCAGCCCCAGCATTTT. It is translated as CASRAGVGQPQHF.

The chain carries TRBV21-1 and TRBJ2-7; TRBD1, the table's D call, was not compared with the DNA. TRBV21-1 is a pseudogene locus. The CDR3 extends over 16 amino acids. The CDR3 loop reads CASSKHERTGGYEQYF. As DNA, the CDR3 is TGTGCCAGCAGCAAACACGAACGGACAGGGGGCTACGAGCAGTACTTC.

The chain employs TRBV29-1 and TRBJ2-3; 7 bases line up with TRBD1. Losses at the gene ends were 4 bases for V and 6 bases for J; bases not matched to a gene: 4. This CDR3 contains 12 residues. Germline CDR1 is SQVTM and CDR2 is ANQGSEA. This CDR3 reads CSVGPRGDTQYF. In DNA, the CDR3 is TGCAGCGTTGGTCCCAGGGGGGATACGCAGTATTTT.

There are a few counts of this clone. The V gene is TRBV5-8, the J gene TRBJ1-2; 8 nucleotides match TRBD1. Trimming took 4 bases from V and 3 from J; bases not matched to a gene: 2. The CDR3 is 13 residues long. Germline CDR1 is SGHTS and CDR2 is YDEGEE. The CDR3 bases are TGTGCCAGCAGCCCGGACAGGGACTATGGCTACACCTTC. Translation gives CASSPDRDYGYTF.

This clone has more than one count but fewer than ten. This CDR3 is also generated by other DNA sequences in the sample. The CDR3 nucleotides read TGTGCCAGCAGCTTGCTCAATTCACCCCTCCACTTT. Its protein product is CASSLLNSPLHF. The J gene is TRBJ1-6, the V gene TRBV5-6; no reliable D call. The V gene lost 1 base and the J gene lost 7 bases, with 3 bases spanning the gap. The CDR3 has 12 residues. Looked up from germline, CDR1 is SGHDT and CDR2 is YYEEEE.

J is TRBJ2-5 and V is TRBV5-1, with 9 nucleotides matching TRBD2. Germline V gene lookup returns CDR1 SGHRS and CDR2 YFSETQ. The trim removed 5 bases at V and 4 bases at J, leaving 6 bases unmatched. There are 14 residues in the CDR3. The CDR3, as DNA: TGCGCCAGCAGGTCCAGCGGGGGGATAGAGACCCAGTACTTC. This sequence encodes CASRSSGGIETQYF.

The CDR3 reads CASSLQRGGRKTQYF. In DNA form, the CDR3 reads TGTGCCAGCAGCTTACAGCGGGGGGGCCGAAAGACCCAGTACTTC. The rearrangement links TRBV7-8 to TRBJ2-5, with TRBD2 identical over 10 bases. Per germline, CDR1 SGHVS and CDR2 FQNEAQ. V lost 2 bases and J lost 6; bases outside the gene matches: 6. CDR3 length equals 15 residues.

The V and J genes are TRBV29-1 and TRBJ2-5, with 8 positions matching TRBD1. Trimming at V came to 5 bases and at J to 3 bases, leaving 5 bases not matched to a gene. The CDR3 consists of 13 residues. Germline V gene sequence: CDR1 SQVTM, CDR2 ANQGSEA. The CDR3: CSVSGQAKETQYF. CDR3 in DNA: TGCAGCGTTTCGGGACAGGCTAAAGAGACCCAGTACTTC. The complete variable domain, with remaining parts taken from reference TRBV29-1 and TRBJ2-5, reads SAVISQKPSRDICQRGTSLTIQCQVDSQVTMMFWYRQQPGQSLTLIATANQGSEATYESGFVIDKFPISRPNLTFSTLTVSNMSPEDSSIYLCSVSGQAKETQYFGPGTRLLVL.